The following is a T cell receptor beta chain sequence with its context. Its specificity is unknown. The study drew donors from healthy Caucasian individuals in Russia aged about 6 to 90. They isolated at least 7 million PBMCs from each sample. The sample comes from a study of blood T cells in healthy people across ages. Whole-study findings and limits: The study found more naive CD4+ cells and higher diversity in long-lived than aged donors.

The use of a sample-barcoded 5' primer and a J-beta primer mix characterized a second PCR of about 7 to 12 cycles. Using its own MiXCR run on the 5' RACE reads, TCRdb lists one record per CDR3 protein. The sample gives approximately 1.5 million distinct CDR3 sequences, almost 35% of which show up once; 10% to 12% is in the top ten. Germline loops: CDR1 MNHNS, CDR2 SASEGT. The junction had 6 bases not matched to a gene; V was cut back by 7 bases and J by 4 bases. This CDR3 comprises 14 residues. V gene TRBV6-1 combines with J gene TRBJ2-2; 7 bases are a match to TRBD2. The sample was blood. The TCR was taken from a woman aged 25 to 39 in good health. This CDR3 is CASISGAPTGELFF. The CDR3, as DNA: TGTGCCAGCATCAGCGGGGCTCCCACCGGGGAGCTGTTTTTT.